The 2 T cell receptor beta chains below all came from one sample that was sequenced in a study of shared clonotypes between healthy human individuals. The assay was immunoSEQ multiplex PCR, and TCRdb's table has in-frame clones only and misses some. Of roughly 1,000,000 clones listed, around 78% are singletons. Material for sequencing was memory CD4+ T cells from PBMCs. Regarding subset: CD45RA-negative fraction. These receptors came from a man in his late teens or twenties in good health. Some clones in this sample may be carry-over from other donors' samples.

As DNA, the CDR3 is TGTGCCAGCAGGCCGACAGGTCCCAACTATGGCTACACCTTC. Translating gives CASRPTGPNYGYTF. The gene calls are TRBV27 and TRBJ1-2; possibly TRBD1 for D (6 bases). V was clipped by 6 bases and J by 2 bases, with 13 bases between them. Germline V gene sequence: CDR1 MNHEY, CDR2 SMNVEV (reference sequence). There are 14 residues in the CDR3.

The rearrangement links TRBV7-2 to TRBJ2-7; no clear D gene. Deletions cut 2 bases from V and 3 bases from J, with 8 bases between. The CDR3 is made up of 13 amino acids. Per the germline V gene, CDR1 is SGHTA and CDR2 is FQGNSA. The CDR3 DNA follows: TGTGCCAGCAGCTTATACGGGTTCTACGAGCAGTACTTC. Translation gives CASSLYGFYEQYF.